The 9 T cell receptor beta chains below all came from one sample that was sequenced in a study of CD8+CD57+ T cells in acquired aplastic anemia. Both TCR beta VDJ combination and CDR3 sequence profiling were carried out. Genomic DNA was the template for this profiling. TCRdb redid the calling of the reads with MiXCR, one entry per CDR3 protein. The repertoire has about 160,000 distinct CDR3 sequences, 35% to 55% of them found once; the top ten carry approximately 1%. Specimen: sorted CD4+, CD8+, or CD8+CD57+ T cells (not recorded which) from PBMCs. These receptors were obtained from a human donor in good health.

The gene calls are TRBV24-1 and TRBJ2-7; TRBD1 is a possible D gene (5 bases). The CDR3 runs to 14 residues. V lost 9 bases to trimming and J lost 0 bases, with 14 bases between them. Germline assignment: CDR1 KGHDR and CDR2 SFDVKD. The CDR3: CATVGADSSYEQYF. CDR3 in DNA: TGTGCCACCGTAGGGGCTGACAGCTCCTACGAGCAGTACTTC.

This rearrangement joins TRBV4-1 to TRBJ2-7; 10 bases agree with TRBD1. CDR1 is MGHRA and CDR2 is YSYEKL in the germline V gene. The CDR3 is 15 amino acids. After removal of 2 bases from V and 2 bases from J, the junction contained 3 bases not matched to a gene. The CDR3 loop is CASSQRDRGAYEQYF. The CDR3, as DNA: TGCGCCAGCAGCCAACGGGACAGGGGCGCCTACGAGCAGTACTTC.

CDR3 DNA sequence: TGTGCCAGCAGTTACGTCAGGGGAGAGACCCAGTACTTC. Protein product: CASSYVRGETQYF. V and J are TRBV12-3 or TRBV12-4 and TRBJ2-5; TRBD1 is a possible D gene (6 bases). With 4 bases removed from V and 4 bases from J, the gap between germline ends came to 10 bases. The CDR3 has 13 amino acids.

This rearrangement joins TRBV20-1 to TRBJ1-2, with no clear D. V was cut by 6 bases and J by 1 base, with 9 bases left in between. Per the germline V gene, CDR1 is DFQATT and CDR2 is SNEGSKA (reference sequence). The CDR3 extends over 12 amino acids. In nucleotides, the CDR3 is TGCAGTGCGTCAGTAAATAACTATGGCTACACCTTC. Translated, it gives CSASVNNYGYTF.

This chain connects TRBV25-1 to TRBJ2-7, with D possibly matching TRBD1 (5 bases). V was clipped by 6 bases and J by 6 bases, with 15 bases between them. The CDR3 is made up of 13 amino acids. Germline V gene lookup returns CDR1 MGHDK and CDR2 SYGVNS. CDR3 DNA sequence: TGTGCCAGCAGCTGGGATCCAGGGCCCGAGCAGTACTTC. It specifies CASSWDPGPEQYF.

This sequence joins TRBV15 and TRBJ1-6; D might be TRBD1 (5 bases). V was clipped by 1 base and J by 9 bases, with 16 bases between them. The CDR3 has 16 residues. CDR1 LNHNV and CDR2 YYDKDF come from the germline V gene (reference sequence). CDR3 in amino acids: CATSRGGLGGGSPLHF. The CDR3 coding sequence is TGTGCCACCAGCAGAGGGGGCCTCGGGGGAGGTTCACCCCTCCACTTT. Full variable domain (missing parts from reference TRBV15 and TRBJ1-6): DAMVIQNPRYQVTQFGKPVTLSCSQTLNHNVMYWYQQKSSQAPKLLFHYYDKDFNNEADTPDNFQSRRPNTSFCFLDIRSPGLGDTAMYLCATSRGGLGGGSPLHFGNGTRLTVT.

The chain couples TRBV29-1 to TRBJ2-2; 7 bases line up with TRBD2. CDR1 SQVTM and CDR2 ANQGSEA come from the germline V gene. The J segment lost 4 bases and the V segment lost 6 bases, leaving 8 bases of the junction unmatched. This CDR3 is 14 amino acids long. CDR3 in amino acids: CSVLPAGTTGELFF. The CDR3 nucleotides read TGCAGCGTCTTGCCAGCGGGGACCACCGGGGAGCTGTTTTTT.

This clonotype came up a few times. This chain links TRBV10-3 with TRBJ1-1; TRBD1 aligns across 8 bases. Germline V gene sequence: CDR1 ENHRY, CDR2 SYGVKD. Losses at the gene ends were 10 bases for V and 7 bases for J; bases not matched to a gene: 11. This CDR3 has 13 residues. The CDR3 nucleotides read TGTGCCACCAACAGGGGGGGAGGGGGTGAAGCTTTCTTT. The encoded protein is CATNRGGGGEAFF.

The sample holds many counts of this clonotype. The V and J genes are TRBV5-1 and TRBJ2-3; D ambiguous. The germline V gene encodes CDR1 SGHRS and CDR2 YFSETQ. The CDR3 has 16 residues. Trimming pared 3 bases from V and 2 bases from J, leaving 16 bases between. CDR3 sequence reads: CASSSGSVGPTDTQYF. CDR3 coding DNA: TGCGCCAGCAGCTCTGGATCAGTTGGGCCCACAGATACGCAGTATTTT.